The 15 T cell receptor beta chains below all came from one sample that was sequenced in a study of cytomegalovirus exposure and HLA in healthy donors. Amplification used 60 Vbeta primers and 13 Jbeta primers. Using immunoSEQ multiplex PCR, the repertoire was profiled, and TCRdb retains in-frame clones only, with some absent. The table records 90,000 to 120,000 clones, roughly three quarters of them present only once. Sample: PBMCs. All receptors derive from a man between 18 and 35 years old in good health and CMV-seronegative.

V usage is TRBV2 and J usage is TRBJ2-7; 7 bases match TRBD2. This CDR3 is built from 14 residues. In germline, CDR1 is SNHLY, CDR2 FYNNEI. The V and J ends lost 6 bases and 2 bases, in that order; junction bases with no gene match: 7. The CDR3 DNA follows: TGTGCCAGCAGGATAAGCGGGGCCGCCTACGAGCAGTACTTC. Residues: CASRISGAAYEQYF. The complete variable domain, with remaining parts taken from reference TRBV2 and TRBJ2-7, reads EPEVTQTPSHQVTQMGQEVILRCVPISNHLYFYWYRQILGQKVEFLVSFYNNEISEKSEIFDDQFSVERPDGSNFTLKIRSTKLEDSAMYFCASRISGAAYEQYFGPGTRLTVT.

As DNA, the CDR3 is TGTGCCAGCAGCTTAACAGGGGTCGGGGAGCTGTTTTTT. Translation: CASSLTGVGELFF. The chain is built from TRBV7-2 and TRBJ2-2; 7 bases align to TRBD1. The germline V gene has CDR1 SGHTA and CDR2 FQGNSA. The V and J ends lost 2 bases and 7 bases, in that order; junction bases with no gene match: 1. The CDR3 has 13 amino acids.

This chain joins TRBV5-1 and TRBJ1-2, with D maybe TRBD1 (5 bases). Germline values: CDR1 SGHRS, CDR2 YFSETQ. V was clipped by 0 bases and J by 11 bases, with 20 bases between them. The CDR3 contains 15 residues. For the CDR3, the DNA is TGCGCCAGCAGCTTGGTATTGGGGCAGGGTATCGGATACACCTTC. Amino acid sequence: CASSLVLGQGIGYTF.

This clone was counted once. V usage is TRBV6-5 and J usage is TRBJ2-1, with D possibly matching TRBD1 (6 bases). The V end lost 6 bases, the J end lost 4 bases, and 16 bases lay between the germline ends. The CDR3 spans 15 residues. CDR1 MNHEY and CDR2 SVGAGI come from the germline V gene. DNA for the CDR3: TGTGCCAGCAGGACCGGACCCAGGGGATACAATGAGCAGTTCTTC. The encoded protein is CASRTGPRGYNEQFF.

V and J are TRBV5-4 and TRBJ1-3, with 8 bases that match TRBD1. CDR1 and CDR2 (germline): SGHNT, YYREEE (reference sequence). The length of the CDR3 is 15 residues. V gave up 4 bases and J gave up 0 bases; unmatched junction bases: 3. In DNA form, the CDR3 reads TGTGCCAGCAGCCCAGACAGGGGCTCTGGAAACACCATATATTTT. It translates to CASSPDRGSGNTIYF.

This chain connects TRBV6-1 to TRBJ2-3; 7 nucleotides line up with TRBD2. CDR1 MNHNS and CDR2 SASEGT come from the germline V gene. Trimming cost V 4 bases and J 4 bases; bases outside gene matches: 8. The CDR3 sequence is 15 residues long. The CDR3 here is CASSGDSGGADTQYF. CDR3 in DNA: TGTGCCAGCAGTGGGGACTCGGGAGGCGCAGATACGCAGTATTTT.

The chain employs TRBV28 and TRBJ2-5; maybe TRBD1 (7 bases). Trimming removed 6 bases at V and 5 bases at J, with 16 bases between. This CDR3 has 14 residues. The germline V gene encodes CDR1 MDHEN and CDR2 SYDVKM. The DNA for the CDR3 is TGTGCCAGCAGGCCCGGAGGGGGCAAGGAGACCCAGTACTTC. It specifies CASRPGGGKETQYF.

The rearrangement uses TRBV15 and TRBJ1-5; D perhaps matches TRBD1 (5 bases). The V and J ends lost 3 bases and 10 bases respectively, with 10 bases between them. This CDR3 has 12 amino acids. Germline CDR1 and CDR2: LNHNV and YYDKDF (reference sequence). The CDR3, as DNA: TGTGCCACCAGCAGGGGGGGGTTACCCCAGCATTTT. Its protein product is CATSRGGLPQHF.

The DNA of the CDR3 is TGTGCCAGCAGCATGGCCTCTTATCAGCCCCAGCATTTT. Its protein is CASSMASYQPQHF. The chain combines TRBV5-8 with TRBJ1-5; D ambiguous. This CDR3 contains 13 residues. Between the trimmed V and J ends, which lost 4 bases and 5 bases, there was a span of 10 bases. Germline loops: CDR1 SGHTS, CDR2 YDEGEE.

This clone has a single count. V gene TRBV7-3 combines with J gene TRBJ2-5, with TRBD1 matching over 9 bases. Germline V CDR1 and CDR2: SGHTA, FQGTGA. This CDR3 contains 15 residues. The trim removed 1 base at V and 2 bases at J, leaving 2 bases unmatched. CDR3 DNA: TGTGCCAGCAGCTTAAGGGACAGGGTGCAAGAGACCCAGTACTTC. Its protein product is CASSLRDRVQETQYF.

This chain joins TRBV19 and TRBJ1-1; 10 bases are shared with TRBD1. CDR3 length equals 15 residues. Germline V lookup: CDR1 LNHDA, CDR2 SQIVND (reference sequence). With 5 bases clipped from V and 0 bases from J, the junction kept 3 bases outside the gene matches. CDR3 protein: CASSRDRGLNTEAFF. In DNA form, the CDR3 reads TGTGCCAGTAGTCGGGACAGGGGTCTGAACACTGAAGCTTTCTTT.

The chain combines TRBV7-2 with TRBJ1-2; no clear D gene. The V end lost 1 base, the J end lost 0 bases, and 15 bases lay between the germline ends. This CDR3 region has 17 residues. Germline V CDR1 and CDR2: SGHTA, FQGNSA. The CDR3 DNA is TGTGCCAGCAGCTTAGGGGTTAGTGGCGGTTCTAACTATGGCTACACCTTC. Translating gives CASSLGVSGGSNYGYTF.

The chain links TRBV19 to TRBJ1-5; D may be TRBD1 (6 bases). Trimming shortened V by 4 bases and J by 4 bases, and 11 bases separated the two germline ends. Germline CDR1 LNHDA, CDR2 SQIVND (reference sequence). The CDR3 runs to 14 residues. The CDR3 nucleotides read TGTGCCAGTAGTAACAGGGTAGGGAATCAGCCCCAGCATTTT. It translates to CASSNRVGNQPQHF.

The V and J genes are TRBV29-1 and TRBJ2-7, with no clear D. Trimming pared 6 bases from V and 5 bases from J, leaving 17 bases between. The CDR3 is 13 amino acids. Per germline, CDR1 SQVTM and CDR2 ANQGSEA. The CDR3 sequence: CSVARTVNHEQYF. The CDR3 coding sequence is TGCAGCGTGGCCCGCACAGTTAACCACGAGCAGTACTTC.

The V call is TRBV6-5, the J call TRBJ1-6; maybe TRBD1 (5 bases). Trimming took off 4 bases at V and 7 bases at J, with 11 bases between the two ends. The CDR3 consists of 14 residues. CDR1 is MNHEY and CDR2 is SVGAGI in the germline V gene. CDR3 DNA sequence: TGTGCCAGCAGTTCCAGGGCTCGGAATTCACCCCTCCACTTT. Encoded protein: CASSSRARNSPLHF.